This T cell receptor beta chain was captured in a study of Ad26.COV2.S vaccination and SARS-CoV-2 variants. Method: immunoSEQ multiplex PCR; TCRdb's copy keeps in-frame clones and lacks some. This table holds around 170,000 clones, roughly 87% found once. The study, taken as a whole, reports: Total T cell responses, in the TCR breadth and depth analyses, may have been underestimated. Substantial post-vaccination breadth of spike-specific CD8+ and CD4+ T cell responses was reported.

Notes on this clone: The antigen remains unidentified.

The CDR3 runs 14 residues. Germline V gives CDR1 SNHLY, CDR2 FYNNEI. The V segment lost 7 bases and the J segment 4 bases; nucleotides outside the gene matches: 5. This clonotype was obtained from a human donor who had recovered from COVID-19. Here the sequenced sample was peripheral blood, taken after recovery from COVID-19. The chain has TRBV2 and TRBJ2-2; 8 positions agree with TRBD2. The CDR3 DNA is TGTGCCAGCATTAGCGGGAAGGGCACCGGGGAGCTGTTTTTT. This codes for CASISGKGTGELFF.